Reported below is one T cell receptor beta chain. The antigen remains unidentified. The data are from a study of PD-L1 blockade in urothelial cancer. About the research overall: Blood analysis took place 3 weeks (second dose) and 6 weeks after treatment start. Study conclusions and caveats: Better survival was predicted when blood TCR clonality before treatment fell below the median.

Time point of the sample: pretreatment peripheral blood. All patients carried locally advanced or metastatic urothelial carcinoma. The protocol was immunoSEQ multiplex PCR, while the TCRdb copy is restricted to in-frame clones and leaves out a portion. The sample has about 80,000 clones; around 81% are singletons. This CDR3 spans 15 amino acids. V gave up 1 base and J gave up 5 bases; unmatched junction bases: 3. Germline-derived CDR1 and CDR2 are SGHTA and FQGTGA. Sequenced material: PBMCs, taken around atezolizumab (anti-PD-L1) treatment. This TCR came from a man aged 35 to 55 with urothelial cancer. The chain uses TRBV7-3 and TRBJ2-2; 8 nucleotides align to TRBD2. The CDR3 coding sequence is TGTGCCAGCAGCTTAAGAGTAGCGGGGACCGGGGAGCTGTTTTTT. This encodes CASSLRVAGTGELFF.